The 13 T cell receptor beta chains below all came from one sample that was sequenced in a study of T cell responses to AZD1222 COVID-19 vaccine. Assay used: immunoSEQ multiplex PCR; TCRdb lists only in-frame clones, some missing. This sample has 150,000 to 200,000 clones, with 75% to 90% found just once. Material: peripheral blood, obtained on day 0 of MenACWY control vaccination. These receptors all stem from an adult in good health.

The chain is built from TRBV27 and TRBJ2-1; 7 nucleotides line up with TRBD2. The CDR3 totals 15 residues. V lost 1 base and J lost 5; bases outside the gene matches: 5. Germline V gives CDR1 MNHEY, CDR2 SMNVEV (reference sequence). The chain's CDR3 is CASSLLASGNNEQFF. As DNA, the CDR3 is TGTGCCAGCAGTTTATTAGCTAGCGGCAACAATGAGCAGTTCTTC.

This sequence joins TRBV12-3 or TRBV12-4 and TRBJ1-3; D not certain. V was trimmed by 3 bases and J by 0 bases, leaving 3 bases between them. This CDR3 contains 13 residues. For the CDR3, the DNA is TGTGCCAGCAGTTTTTTCTCTGGAAACACCATATATTTT. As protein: CASSFFSGNTIYF.

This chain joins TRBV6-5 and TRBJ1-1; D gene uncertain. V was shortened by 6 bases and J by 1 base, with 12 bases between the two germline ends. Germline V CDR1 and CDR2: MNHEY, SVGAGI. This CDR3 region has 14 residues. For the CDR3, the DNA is TGTGCCAGCAGCCTCAGATTCCCGAACACTGAAGCTTTCTTT. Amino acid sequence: CASSLRFPNTEAFF.

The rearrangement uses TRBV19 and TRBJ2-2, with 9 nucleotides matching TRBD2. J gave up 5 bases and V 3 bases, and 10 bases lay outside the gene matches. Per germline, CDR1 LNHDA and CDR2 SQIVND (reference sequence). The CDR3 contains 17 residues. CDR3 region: CASSMAAGSGRTGELFF. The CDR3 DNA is TGTGCCAGTAGTATGGCGGCCGGAAGCGGGAGGACCGGGGAGCTGTTTTTT.

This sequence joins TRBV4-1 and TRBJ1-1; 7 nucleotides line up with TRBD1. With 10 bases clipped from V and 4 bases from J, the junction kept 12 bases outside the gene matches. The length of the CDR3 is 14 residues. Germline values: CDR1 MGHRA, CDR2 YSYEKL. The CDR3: CATEHKQGSTEAFF. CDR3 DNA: TGCGCCACGGAACACAAACAGGGGAGCACTGAAGCTTTCTTT.

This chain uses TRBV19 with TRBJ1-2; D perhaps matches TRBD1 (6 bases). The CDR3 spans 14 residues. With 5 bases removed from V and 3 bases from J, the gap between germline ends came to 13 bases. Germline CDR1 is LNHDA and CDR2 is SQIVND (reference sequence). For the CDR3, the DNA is TGTGCCAGTAGTGCAACAGGGATGGACTATGGCTACACCTTC. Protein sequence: CASSATGMDYGYTF.

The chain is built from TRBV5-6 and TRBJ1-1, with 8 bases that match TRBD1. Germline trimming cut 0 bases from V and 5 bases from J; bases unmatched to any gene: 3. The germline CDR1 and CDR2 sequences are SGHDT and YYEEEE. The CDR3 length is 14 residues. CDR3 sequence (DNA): TGTGCCAGCAGCTTGGGACAGGGGTCGACTGAAGCTTTCTTT. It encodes CASSLGQGSTEAFF.

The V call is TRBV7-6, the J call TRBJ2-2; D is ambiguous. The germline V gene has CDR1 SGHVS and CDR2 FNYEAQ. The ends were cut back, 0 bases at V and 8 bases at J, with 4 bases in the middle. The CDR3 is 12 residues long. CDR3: CASSLAAGELFF. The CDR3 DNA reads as TGTGCCAGCAGCTTAGCGGCAGGGGAGCTGTTTTTT.

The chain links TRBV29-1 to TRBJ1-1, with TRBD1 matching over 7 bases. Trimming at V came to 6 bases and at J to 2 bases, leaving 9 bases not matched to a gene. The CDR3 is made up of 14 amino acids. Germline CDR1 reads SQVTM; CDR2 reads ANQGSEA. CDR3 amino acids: CSVQPGQRNTEAFF. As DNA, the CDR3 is TGCAGCGTCCAACCGGGACAGAGAAACACTGAAGCTTTCTTT.

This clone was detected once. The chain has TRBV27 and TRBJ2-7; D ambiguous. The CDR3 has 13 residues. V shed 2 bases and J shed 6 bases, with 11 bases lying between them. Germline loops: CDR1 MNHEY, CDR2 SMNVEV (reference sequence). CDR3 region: CASSLGISSEQYF. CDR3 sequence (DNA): TGTGCCAGCAGTTTAGGGATCAGCAGCGAGCAGTACTTC.

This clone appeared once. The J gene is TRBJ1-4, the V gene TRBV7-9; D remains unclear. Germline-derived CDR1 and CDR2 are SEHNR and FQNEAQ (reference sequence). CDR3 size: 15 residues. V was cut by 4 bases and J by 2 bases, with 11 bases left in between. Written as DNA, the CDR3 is TGTGCCAGCAGCTCCAGGACCATCACTAATGAAAAACTGTTTTTT. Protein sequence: CASSSRTITNEKLFF. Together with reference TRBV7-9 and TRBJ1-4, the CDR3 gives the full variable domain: DTGVSQNPRHKITKRGQNVTFRCDPISEHNRLYWYRQTLGQGPEFLTYFQNEAQLEKSRLLSDRFSAERPKGSFSTLEIQRTEQGDSAMYLCASSSRTITNEKLFFGSGTQLSVL.

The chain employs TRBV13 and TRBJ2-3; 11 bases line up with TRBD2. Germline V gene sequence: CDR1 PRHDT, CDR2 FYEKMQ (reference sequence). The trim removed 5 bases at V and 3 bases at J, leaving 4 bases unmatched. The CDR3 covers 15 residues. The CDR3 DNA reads TGTGCCAGCAGCCTCGGGACTAGCGGTACAGATACGCAGTATTTT. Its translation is CASSLGTSGTDTQYF.

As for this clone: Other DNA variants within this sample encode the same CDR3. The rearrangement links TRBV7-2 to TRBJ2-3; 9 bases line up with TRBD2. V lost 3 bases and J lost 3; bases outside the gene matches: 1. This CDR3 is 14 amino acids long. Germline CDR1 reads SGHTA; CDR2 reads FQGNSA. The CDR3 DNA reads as TGTGCCAGCAGCTTGGCGGGGGGGACAGATACGCAGTATTTT. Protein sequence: CASSLAGGTDTQYF.